This TCR beta chain was observed in a study of blood T cell repertoires in COVID-19. TCRdb's copy holds only in-frame clones and misses some; the assay was immunoSEQ multiplex PCR. In the table there are approximately 260,000 clones, 90% to 95% of which are singletons. The CDR3 extends over 12 amino acids. Germline loops: CDR1 MDHEN, CDR2 SYDVKM. Between the trimmed V and J ends, which lost 10 bases and 2 bases, there was a span of 12 bases. V usage is TRBV28 and J usage is TRBJ2-7; D perhaps matches TRBD2 (5 bases). The sequence came from a woman under 30 who had recovered from COVID-19. Sequenced input: PBMCs or T cells enriched from blood (not recorded which). CDR3: CATKGRTYEQYF. DNA of the CDR3: TGTGCCACCAAAGGGAGAACCTACGAGCAGTACTTC.